This TCR beta chain was profiled in a study of OX40 agonist ivuxolimab in advanced cancers. Study background: Patients received intravenous ivuxolimab every 2 weeks at 0.01 to 10 mg/kg. Partial response was recorded in three patients: one hepatocellular carcinoma and two cutaneous melanoma cases.

This table comes from immunoSEQ multiplex PCR, and its TCRdb copy is limited to in-frame clones, with some not included. The sample contains around 15,000 clones, around 88% of which appear only once. V was trimmed by 4 bases and J by 4 bases, leaving 9 bases between them. Germline CDR1 reads SGHRS; CDR2 reads YFSETQ. The CDR3 totals 12 residues. The study sampled blood at baseline, cycle 4 day 1, and cycle 7 day 1. The sequence was obtained from an adult with an advanced solid tumor such as melanoma, head and neck, liver or kidney cancer. Sequences were derived from CD4+ or CD8+ T cells sorted from blood, sampled in a trial of the OX40 agonist ivuxolimab. The genes are TRBV5-1 and TRBJ2-7; D remains ambiguous. The CDR3 is CASSPNPYEQYF. The CDR3 DNA sequence: TGCGCCAGCAGCCCTAACCCTTACGAGCAGTACTTC.